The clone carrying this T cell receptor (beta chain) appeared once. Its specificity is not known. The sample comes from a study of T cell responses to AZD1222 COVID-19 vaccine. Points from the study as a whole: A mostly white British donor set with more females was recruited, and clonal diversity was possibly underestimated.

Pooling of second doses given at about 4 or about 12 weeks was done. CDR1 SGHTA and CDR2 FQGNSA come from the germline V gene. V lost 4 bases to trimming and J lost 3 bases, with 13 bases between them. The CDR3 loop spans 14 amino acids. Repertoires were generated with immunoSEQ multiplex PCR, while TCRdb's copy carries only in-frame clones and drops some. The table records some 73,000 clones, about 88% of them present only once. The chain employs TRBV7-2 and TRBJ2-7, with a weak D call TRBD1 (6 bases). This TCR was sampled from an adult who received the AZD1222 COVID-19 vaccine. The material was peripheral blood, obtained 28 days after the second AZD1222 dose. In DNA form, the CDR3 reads TGTGCCAGCAGCTCGAACAGGGCCTTCTACGAGCAGTACTTC. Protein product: CASSSNRAFYEQYF.